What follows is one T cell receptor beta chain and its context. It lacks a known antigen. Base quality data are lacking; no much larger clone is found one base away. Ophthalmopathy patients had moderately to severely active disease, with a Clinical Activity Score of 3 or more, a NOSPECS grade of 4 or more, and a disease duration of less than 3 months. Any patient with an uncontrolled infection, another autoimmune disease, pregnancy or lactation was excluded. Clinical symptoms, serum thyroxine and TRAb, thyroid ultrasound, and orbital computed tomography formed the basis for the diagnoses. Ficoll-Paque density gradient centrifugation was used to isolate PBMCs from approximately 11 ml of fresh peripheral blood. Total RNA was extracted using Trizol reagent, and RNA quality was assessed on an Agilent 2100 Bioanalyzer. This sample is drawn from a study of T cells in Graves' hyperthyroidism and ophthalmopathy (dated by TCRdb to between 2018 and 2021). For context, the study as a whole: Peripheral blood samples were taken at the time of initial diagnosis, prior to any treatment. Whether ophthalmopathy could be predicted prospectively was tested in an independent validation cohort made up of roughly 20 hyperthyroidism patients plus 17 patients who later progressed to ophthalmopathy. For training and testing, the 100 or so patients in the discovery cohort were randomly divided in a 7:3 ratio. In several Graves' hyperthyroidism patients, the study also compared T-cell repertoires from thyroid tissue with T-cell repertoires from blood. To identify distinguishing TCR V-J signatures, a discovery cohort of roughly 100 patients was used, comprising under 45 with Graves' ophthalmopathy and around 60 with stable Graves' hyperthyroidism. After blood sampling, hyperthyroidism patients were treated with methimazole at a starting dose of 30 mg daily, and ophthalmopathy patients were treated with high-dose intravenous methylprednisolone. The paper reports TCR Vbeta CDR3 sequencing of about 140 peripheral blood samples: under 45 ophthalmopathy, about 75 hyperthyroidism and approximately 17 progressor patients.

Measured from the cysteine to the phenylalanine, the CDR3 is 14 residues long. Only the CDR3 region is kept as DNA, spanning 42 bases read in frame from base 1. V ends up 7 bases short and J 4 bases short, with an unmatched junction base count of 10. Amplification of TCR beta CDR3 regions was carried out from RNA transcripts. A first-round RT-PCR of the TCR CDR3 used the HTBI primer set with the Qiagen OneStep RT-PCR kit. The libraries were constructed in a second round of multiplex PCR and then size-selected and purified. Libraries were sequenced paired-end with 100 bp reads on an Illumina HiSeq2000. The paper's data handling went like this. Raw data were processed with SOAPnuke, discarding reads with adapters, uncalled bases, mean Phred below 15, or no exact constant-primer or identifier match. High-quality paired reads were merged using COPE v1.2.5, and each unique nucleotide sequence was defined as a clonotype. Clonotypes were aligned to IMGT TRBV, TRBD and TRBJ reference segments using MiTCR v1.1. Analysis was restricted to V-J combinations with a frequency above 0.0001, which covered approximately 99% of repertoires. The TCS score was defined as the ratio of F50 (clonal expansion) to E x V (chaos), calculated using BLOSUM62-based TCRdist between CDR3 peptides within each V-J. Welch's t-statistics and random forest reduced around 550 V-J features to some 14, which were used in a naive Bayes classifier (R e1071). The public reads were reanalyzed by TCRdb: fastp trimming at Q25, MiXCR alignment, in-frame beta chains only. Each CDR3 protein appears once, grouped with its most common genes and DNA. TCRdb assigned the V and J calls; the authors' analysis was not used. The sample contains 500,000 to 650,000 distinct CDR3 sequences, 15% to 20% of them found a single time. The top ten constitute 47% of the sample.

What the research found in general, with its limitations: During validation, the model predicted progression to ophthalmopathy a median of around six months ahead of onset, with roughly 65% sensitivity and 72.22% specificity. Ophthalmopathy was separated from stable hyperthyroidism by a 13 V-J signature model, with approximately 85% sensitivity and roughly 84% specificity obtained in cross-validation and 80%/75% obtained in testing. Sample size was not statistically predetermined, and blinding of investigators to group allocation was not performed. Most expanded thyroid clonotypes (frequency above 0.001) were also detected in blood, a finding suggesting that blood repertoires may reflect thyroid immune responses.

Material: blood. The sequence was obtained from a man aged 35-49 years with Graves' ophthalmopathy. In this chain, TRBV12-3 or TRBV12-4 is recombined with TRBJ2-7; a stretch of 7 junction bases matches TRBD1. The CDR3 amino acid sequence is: CASKSPGQKYEQYF. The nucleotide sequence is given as TGTGCCAGCAAAAGTCCGGGACAGAAGTACGAGCAGTACTTC.